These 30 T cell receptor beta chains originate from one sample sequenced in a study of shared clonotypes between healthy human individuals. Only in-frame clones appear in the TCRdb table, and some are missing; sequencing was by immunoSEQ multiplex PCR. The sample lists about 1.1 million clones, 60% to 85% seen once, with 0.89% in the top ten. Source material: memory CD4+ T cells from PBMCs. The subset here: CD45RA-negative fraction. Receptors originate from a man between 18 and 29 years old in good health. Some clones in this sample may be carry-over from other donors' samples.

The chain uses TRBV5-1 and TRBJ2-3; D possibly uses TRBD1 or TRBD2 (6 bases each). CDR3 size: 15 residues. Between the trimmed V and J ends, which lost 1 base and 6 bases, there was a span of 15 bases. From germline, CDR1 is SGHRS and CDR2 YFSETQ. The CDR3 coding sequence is TGCGCCAGCAGCTTGATTAGGGGGAGGACGGATACGCAGTATTTT. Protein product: CASSLIRGRTDTQYF.

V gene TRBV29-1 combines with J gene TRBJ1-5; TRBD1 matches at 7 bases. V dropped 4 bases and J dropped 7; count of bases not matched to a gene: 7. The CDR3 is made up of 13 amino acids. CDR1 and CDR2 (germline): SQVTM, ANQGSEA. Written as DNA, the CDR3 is TGCAGCGTTGCCTATACAGGGGAACAGCCCCAGCATTTT. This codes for CSVAYTGEQPQHF.

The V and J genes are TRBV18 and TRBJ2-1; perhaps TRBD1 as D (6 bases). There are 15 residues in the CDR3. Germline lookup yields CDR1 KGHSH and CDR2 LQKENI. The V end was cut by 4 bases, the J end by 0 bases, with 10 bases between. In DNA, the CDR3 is TGTGCCAGCTCACTCACAGGGAGCTCCTACAATGAGCAGTTCTTC. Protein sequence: CASSLTGSSYNEQFF. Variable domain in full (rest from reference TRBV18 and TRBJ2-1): NAGVMQNPRHLVRRRGQEARLRCSPMKGHSHVYWYRQLPEEGLKFMVYLQKENIIDESGMPKERFSAEFPKEGPSILRIQQVVRGDSAAYFCASSLTGSSYNEQFFGPGTRLTVL.

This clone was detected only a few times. CDR3 nucleotides: TGCGCCAGCAGCTTCATAAACACAGGGGCGGCCGGGGAGCTGTTTTTT. Translating gives CASSFINTGAAGELFF. The chain carries TRBV5-1 and TRBJ2-2; 7 bases fit TRBD1. V lost 2 bases, J lost 6 bases, and 10 bases stayed unmatched. The CDR3 contains 16 residues. Per germline, CDR1 SGHRS and CDR2 YFSETQ.

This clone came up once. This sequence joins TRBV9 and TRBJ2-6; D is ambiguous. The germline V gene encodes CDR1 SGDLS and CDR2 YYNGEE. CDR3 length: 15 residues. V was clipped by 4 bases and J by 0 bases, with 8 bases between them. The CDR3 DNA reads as TGTGCCAGCAGCCATCTTAGCTCTGGGGCCAACGTCCTGACTTTC. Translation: CASSHLSSGANVLTF.

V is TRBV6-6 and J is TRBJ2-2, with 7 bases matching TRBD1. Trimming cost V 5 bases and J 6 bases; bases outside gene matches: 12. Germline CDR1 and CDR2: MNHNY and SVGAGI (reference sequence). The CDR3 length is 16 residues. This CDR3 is CASSRDVRQGAGELFF. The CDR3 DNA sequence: TGTGCCAGCAGTCGGGACGTAAGACAGGGAGCCGGGGAGCTGTTTTTT.

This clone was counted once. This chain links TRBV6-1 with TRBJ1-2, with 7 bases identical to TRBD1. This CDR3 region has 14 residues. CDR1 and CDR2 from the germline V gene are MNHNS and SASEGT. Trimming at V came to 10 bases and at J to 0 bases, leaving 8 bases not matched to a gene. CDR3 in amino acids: CANPQGTTNYGYTF. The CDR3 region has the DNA TGTGCCAATCCACAGGGGACTACTAACTATGGCTACACCTTC.

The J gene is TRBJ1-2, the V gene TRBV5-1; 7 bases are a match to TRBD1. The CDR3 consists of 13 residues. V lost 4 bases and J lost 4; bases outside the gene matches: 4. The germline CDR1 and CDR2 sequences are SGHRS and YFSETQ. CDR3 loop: CASSPGQIYGYTF. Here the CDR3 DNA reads TGCGCCAGCAGCCCGGGACAGATCTATGGCTACACCTTC.

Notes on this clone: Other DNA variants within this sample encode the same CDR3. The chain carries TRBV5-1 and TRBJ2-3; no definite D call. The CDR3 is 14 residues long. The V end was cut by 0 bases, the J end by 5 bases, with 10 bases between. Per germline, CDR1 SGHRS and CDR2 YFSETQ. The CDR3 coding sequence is TGCGCCAGCAGCTTGGTGGGCCCGGGAGATACGCAGTATTTT. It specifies CASSLVGPGDTQYF.

This chain's CDR3 is CAISGQGTTGYTF. The CDR3 coding sequence is TGTGCCATCAGTGGACAGGGGACTACGGGCTACACCTTC. V usage is TRBV10-3 and J usage is TRBJ1-2; 8 nucleotides line up with TRBD1. The CDR3 has 13 amino acids. Germline values: CDR1 ENHRY, CDR2 SYGVKD. The junction had 6 bases not matched to a gene; V was cut back by 4 bases and J by 8 bases.

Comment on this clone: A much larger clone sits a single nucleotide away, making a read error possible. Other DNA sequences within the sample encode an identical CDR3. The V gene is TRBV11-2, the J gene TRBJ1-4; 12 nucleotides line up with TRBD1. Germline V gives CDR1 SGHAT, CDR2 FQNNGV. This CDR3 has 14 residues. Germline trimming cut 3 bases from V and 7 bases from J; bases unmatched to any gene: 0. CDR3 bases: TGTGCCAGCAGCTTGGGACAGGGGGCTGAAAAACTGTTTTTT. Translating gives CASSLGQGAEKLFF.

The CDR3 coding sequence is TGTGCCAGCAGTTTAAACGGGGGCACGGGCACTGAAGCTTTCTTT. It is translated as CASSLNGGTGTEAFF. This chain joins TRBV27 and TRBJ1-1; weak D call: TRBD1 (6 bases). The germline gives CDR1 MNHEY, CDR2 SMNVEV (reference sequence). Trimming left V 2 bases short and J 4 bases short, with 14 bases between. The CDR3 sequence is 15 residues long.

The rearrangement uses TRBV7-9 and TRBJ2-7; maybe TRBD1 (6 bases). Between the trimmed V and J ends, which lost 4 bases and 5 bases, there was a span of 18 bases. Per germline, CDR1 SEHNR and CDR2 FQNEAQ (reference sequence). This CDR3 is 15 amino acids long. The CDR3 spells CASSSGDGYPDEQYF. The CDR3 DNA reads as TGTGCCAGCAGCTCAGGGGACGGATACCCCGACGAGCAGTACTTC.

Here the CDR3 reads CASSYKTGGPDTQYF. The CDR3 coding sequence is TGTGCCAGCAGTTACAAAACGGGAGGCCCAGATACGCAGTATTTT. This chain links TRBV6-5 with TRBJ2-3; 7 bases line up with TRBD2. This CDR3 is 15 amino acids long. From germline, CDR1 is MNHEY and CDR2 SVGAGI. V was pared by 2 bases and J by 4 bases, with 6 bases of the junction left unmatched.

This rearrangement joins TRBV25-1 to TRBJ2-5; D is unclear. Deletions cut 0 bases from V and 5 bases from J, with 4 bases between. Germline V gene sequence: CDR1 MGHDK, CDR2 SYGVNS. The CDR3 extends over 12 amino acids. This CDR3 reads CASSEYSETQYF. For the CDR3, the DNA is TGTGCCAGCAGTGAATACAGCGAGACCCAGTACTTC.

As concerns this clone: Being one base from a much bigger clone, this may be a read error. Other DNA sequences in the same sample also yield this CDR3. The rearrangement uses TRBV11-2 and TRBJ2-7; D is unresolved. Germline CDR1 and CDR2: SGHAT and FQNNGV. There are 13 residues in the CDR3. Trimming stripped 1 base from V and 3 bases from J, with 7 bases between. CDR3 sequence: CASSLGQIYEQYF. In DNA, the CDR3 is TGTGCCAGCAGCTTAGGCCAGATCTACGAGCAGTACTTC. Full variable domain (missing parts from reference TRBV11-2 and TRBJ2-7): EAGVAQSPRYKIIEKRQSVAFWCNPISGHATLYWYQQILGQGPKLLIQFQNNGVVDDSQLPKDRFSAERLKGVDSTLKIQPAKLEDSAVYLCASSLGQIYEQYFGPGTRLTVT.

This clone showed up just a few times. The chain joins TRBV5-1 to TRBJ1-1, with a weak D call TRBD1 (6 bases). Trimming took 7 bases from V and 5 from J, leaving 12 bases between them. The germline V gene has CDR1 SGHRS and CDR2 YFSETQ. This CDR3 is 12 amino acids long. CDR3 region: CASGSTGTEAFF. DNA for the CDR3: TGCGCCAGCGGTTCCACAGGGACTGAAGCTTTCTTT.

CDR3: CASSEEGRSNQPQHF. CDR3 bases: TGTGCCAGCAGTGAAGAGGGTAGAAGCAATCAGCCCCAGCATTTT. This chain joins TRBV2 and TRBJ1-5; no clear D gene. The germline V gene has CDR1 SNHLY and CDR2 FYNNEI. V was cut by 1 base and J by 1 base, with 8 bases left in between. The CDR3 extends over 15 amino acids.

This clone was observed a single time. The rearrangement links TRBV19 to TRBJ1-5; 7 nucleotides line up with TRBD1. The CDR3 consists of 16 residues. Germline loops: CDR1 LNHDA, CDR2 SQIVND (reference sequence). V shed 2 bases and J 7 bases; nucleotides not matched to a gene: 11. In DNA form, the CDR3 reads TGTGCCAGTAGTATATTGGGCAGGGGGAATAGACAGCCCCAGCATTTT. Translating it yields CASSILGRGNRQPQHF.

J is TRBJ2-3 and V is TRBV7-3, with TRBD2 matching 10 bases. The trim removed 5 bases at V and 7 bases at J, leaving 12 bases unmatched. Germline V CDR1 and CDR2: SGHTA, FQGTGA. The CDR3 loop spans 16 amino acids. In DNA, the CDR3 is TGTGCCAGCAGCCCCGGGACTAGCGCGCGACTAAATACGCAGTATTTT. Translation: CASSPGTSARLNTQYF.

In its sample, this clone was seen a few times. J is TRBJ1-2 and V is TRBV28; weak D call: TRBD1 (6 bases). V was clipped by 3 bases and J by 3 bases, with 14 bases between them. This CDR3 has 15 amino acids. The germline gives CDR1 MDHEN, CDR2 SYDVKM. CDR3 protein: CASSFGRGRDYGYTF. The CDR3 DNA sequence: TGTGCCAGCAGTTTTGGTAGGGGGAGAGACTATGGCTACACCTTC.

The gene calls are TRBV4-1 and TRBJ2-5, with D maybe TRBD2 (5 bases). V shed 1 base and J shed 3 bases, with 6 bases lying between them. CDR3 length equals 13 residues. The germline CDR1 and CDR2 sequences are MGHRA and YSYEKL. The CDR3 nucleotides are TGCGCCAGCAGCCAAGTCGGGGAAGAGACCCAGTACTTC. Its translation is CASSQVGEETQYF.

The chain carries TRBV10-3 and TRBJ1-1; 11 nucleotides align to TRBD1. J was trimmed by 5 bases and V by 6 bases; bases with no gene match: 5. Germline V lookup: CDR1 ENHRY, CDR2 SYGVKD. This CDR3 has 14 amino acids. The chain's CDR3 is CAIRGTGGGTEAFF. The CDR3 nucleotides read TGTGCCATCAGGGGGACAGGGGGTGGTACTGAAGCTTTCTTT.

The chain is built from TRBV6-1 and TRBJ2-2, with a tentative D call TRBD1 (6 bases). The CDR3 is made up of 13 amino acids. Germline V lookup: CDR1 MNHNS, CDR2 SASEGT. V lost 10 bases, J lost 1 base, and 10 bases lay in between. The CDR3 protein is CATDRKNTGELFF. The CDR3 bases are TGTGCCACGGACAGAAAGAACACCGGGGAGCTGTTTTTT.

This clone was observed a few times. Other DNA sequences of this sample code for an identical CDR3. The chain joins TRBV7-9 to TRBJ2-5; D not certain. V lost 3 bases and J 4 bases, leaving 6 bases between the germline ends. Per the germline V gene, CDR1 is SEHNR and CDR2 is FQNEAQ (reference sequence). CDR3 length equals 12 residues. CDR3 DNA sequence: TGTGCCAGCAGCTTTGGCAGAGAGACCCAGTACTTC. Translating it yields CASSFGRETQYF.

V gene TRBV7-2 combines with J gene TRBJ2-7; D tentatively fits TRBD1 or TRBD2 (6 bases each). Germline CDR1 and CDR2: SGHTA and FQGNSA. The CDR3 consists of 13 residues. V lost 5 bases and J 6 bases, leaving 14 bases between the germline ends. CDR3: CASSLLRGAEQYF. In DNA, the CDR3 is TGTGCCAGCAGCCTCCTGAGGGGGGCCGAGCAGTACTTC.

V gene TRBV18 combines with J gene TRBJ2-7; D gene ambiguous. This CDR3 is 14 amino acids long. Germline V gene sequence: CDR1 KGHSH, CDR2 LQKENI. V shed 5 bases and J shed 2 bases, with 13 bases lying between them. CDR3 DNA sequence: TGTGCCAGCTCAGAAGCCTCCCTGCCCTACGAGCAGTACTTC. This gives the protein CASSEASLPYEQYF.

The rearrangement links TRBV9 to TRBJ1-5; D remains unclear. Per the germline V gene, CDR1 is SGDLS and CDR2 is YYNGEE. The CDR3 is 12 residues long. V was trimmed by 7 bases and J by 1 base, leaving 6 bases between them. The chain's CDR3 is CASGASNQPQHF. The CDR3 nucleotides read TGTGCCAGCGGAGCGAGCAATCAGCCCCAGCATTTT.

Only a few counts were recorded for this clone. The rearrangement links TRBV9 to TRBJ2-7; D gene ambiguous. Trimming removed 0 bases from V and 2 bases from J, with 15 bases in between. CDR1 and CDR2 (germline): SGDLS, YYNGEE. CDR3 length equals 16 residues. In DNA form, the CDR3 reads TGTGCCAGCAGCGTAGGGAACTTTGTGGATCCCTACGAGCAGTACTTC. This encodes CASSVGNFVDPYEQYF.

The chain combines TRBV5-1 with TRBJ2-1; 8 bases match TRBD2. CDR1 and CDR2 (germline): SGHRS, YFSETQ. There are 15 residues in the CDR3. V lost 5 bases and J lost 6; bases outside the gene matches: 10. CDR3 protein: CASRPTSGAANEQFF. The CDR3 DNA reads TGCGCCAGCAGGCCCACTAGCGGAGCTGCCAATGAGCAGTTCTTC.